Below are 25 T cell receptor beta chains sequenced from a single sample in a study of glioma-infiltrating T cells after dendritic cell vaccination. This sample's time point: after dendritic cell vaccination, including at tumor progression/relapse. The data were produced by immunoSEQ multiplex PCR, yet TCRdb's version contains in-frame clones alone and is incomplete. The table has about 99,000 clones, approximately 84% seen once. The sample in question was blood, obtained after dendritic cell vaccination. These receptor sequences come from a human donor with glioblastoma.

This rearrangement joins TRBV27 to TRBJ2-7; no definite D call. CDR3 length: 15 amino acids. Trimming shortened V by 2 bases and J by 6 bases, and 17 bases separated the two germline ends. Looked up from germline, CDR1 is MNHEY and CDR2 is SMNVEV (reference sequence). The CDR3 reads CASSLMGEPRFEQYF. The DNA for the CDR3 is TGTGCCAGCAGTTTAATGGGCGAGCCGAGATTCGAGCAGTACTTC.

The V and J genes are TRBV11-2 and TRBJ2-7, with D unresolved. The CDR3 contains 11 residues. Germline V gives CDR1 SGHAT, CDR2 FQNNGV. Trimming removed 4 bases from V and 5 bases from J, with 6 bases in between. The CDR3 DNA reads as TGTGCCAGCAGCTCCCTTAACGAGCAGTACTTC. This sequence encodes CASSSLNEQYF.

This clone was seen a few times. The rearrangement uses TRBV15 and TRBJ2-5, with 11 bases that match TRBD2. J lost 3 bases, V lost 3 bases, and 3 bases had no gene match. Germline V gene sequence: CDR1 LNHNV, CDR2 YYDKDF (reference sequence). The CDR3 is 15 residues long. CDR3 DNA: TGTGCCACCAGCAGGTCTAGCGGGGGGAAAGAGACCCAGTACTTC. Its protein product is CATSRSSGGKETQYF.

This clone was recorded once. The V call is TRBV6-5, the J call TRBJ1-6, with a tentative D call TRBD1 (6 bases). Germline V gives CDR1 MNHEY, CDR2 SVGAGI. The CDR3 is 15 residues long. V was pared by 8 bases and J by 8 bases, with 19 bases between. CDR3 bases: TGTGCCAGCTCCCCCGAGGACAGAGTTCATTCACCCCTCCACTTT. Translated: CASSPEDRVHSPLHF.

The chain carries TRBV11-2 and TRBJ1-6; 8 nucleotides match TRBD1. Germline lookup yields CDR1 SGHAT and CDR2 FQNNGV. This CDR3 is 14 amino acids long. The V and J ends lost 4 bases and 9 bases, in that order; junction bases with no gene match: 5. CDR3 sequence reads: CASSSTGGGSPLHF. CDR3 in DNA: TGTGCCAGCAGCTCAACAGGGGGTGGTTCACCCCTCCACTTT.

Comments on this clone: The junction departs from the called germline gene at one end, perhaps through a read error. The CDR3 nucleotides are TGTGCCAGCAGTCTCACTAGCGGGGCTAACAATGAGCAGTTCTTC. This sequence encodes CASSLTSGANNEQFF. V and J are TRBV10-3 and TRBJ2-1; the match to TRBD2 covers 10 bases. The germline V gene has CDR1 ENHRY and CDR2 SYGVKD. CDR3 length: 15 residues.

The V gene is TRBV5-4, the J gene TRBJ2-2, with 7 bases that match TRBD2. Germline V lookup: CDR1 SGHNT, CDR2 YYREEE (reference sequence). This CDR3 is built from 15 residues. After removal of 5 bases from V and 0 bases from J, the junction contained 4 bases not matched to a gene. CDR3 residues: CASRMGGANTGELFF. CDR3 DNA sequence: TGTGCCAGCAGAATGGGGGGGGCGAACACCGGGGAGCTGTTTTTT.

This chain uses TRBV6-5 with TRBJ2-7; weak D call: TRBD1 (5 bases). The germline gives CDR1 MNHEY, CDR2 SVGAGI. Trimming removed 1 base at V and 0 bases at J, with 7 bases between. There are 14 residues in the CDR3. CDR3: CASSYLGASYEQYF. CDR3 nucleotide sequence: TGTGCCAGCAGTTACTTAGGGGCCTCCTACGAGCAGTACTTC.

This clone was detected a few times. The chain is built from TRBV10-2 and TRBJ1-1; a weak D match, TRBD1 (6 bases). In germline, CDR1 is WSHSY, CDR2 SAAADI. V shed 5 bases and J shed 1 base, with 20 bases lying between them. This CDR3 region has 17 residues. The CDR3 DNA reads TGCGCCAGCAGTTATTTCCGAGGACAGTTCTCGAACACTGAAGCTTTCTTT. Its protein is CASSYFRGQFSNTEAFF.

This chain links TRBV4-2 with TRBJ1-1, with D hard to call. Between the trimmed V and J ends, which lost 4 bases and 1 base, there was a span of 19 bases. This CDR3 is 17 amino acids long. Per germline, CDR1 LGHNA and CDR2 YNFKEQ. In DNA, the CDR3 is TGTGCCAGCAGCCTCGATGGTTTGACTGCAACGAACACTGAAGCTTTCTTT. Translating gives CASSLDGLTATNTEAFF.

The rearrangement links TRBV2 to TRBJ1-5; 10 nucleotides align to TRBD1. V shed 6 bases, J shed 7 bases, and the junction held 12 bases outside the gene matches. The CDR3 is made up of 16 amino acids. Germline lookup yields CDR1 SNHLY and CDR2 FYNNEI. The chain's CDR3 is CASSLDRGRLWQPQHF. CDR3 DNA sequence: TGTGCCAGCAGCCTCGACAGGGGGCGCCTATGGCAGCCCCAGCATTTT. Combining the CDR3 with reference TRBV2 and TRBJ1-5 gives the whole variable domain EPEVTQTPSHQVTQMGQEVILRCVPISNHLYFYWYRQILGQKVEFLVSFYNNEISEKSEIFDDQFSVERPDGSNFTLKIRSTKLEDSAMYFCASSLDRGRLWQPQHFGDGTRLSIL.

The rearrangement joins TRBV6-1 to TRBJ1-2; no clear D gene. Germline CDR1 and CDR2: MNHNS and SASEGT. The CDR3 loop spans 14 amino acids. With 1 base removed from V and 6 bases from J, the gap between germline ends came to 12 bases. The CDR3 bases are TGTGCCAGCAGTGAAGGGGCAGTAGTCCATGGCTACACCTTC. Translating gives CASSEGAVVHGYTF.

The rearrangement joins TRBV5-7 to TRBJ2-1, with D uncertain. TRBV5-7 is recorded as an ORF, its role being uncertain. The CDR3 is made up of 12 amino acids. Trimming pared 4 bases from V and 3 bases from J, leaving 5 bases between. CDR3 bases: TGTGCCAGCAGCCTAGACTACAATGAGCAGTTCTTC. It yields the protein CASSLDYNEQFF.

The chain has TRBV7-2 and TRBJ1-5, with D maybe TRBD1 (5 bases). This CDR3 spans 14 amino acids. Trimming removed 2 bases from V and 2 bases from J, with 7 bases in between. From germline, CDR1 is SGHTA and CDR2 FQGNSA. The CDR3 protein is CASSLWGGNQPQHF. The CDR3 nucleotides read TGTGCCAGCAGCTTATGGGGCGGCAATCAGCCCCAGCATTTT.

V usage is TRBV9 and J usage is TRBJ1-5; D is unclear. V was cut by 0 bases and J by 0 bases, with 7 bases left in between. Germline CDR1 reads SGDLS; CDR2 reads YYNGEE. CDR3 length: 15 amino acids. CDR3 protein: CASSVDGLSNQPQHF. The CDR3 region has the DNA TGTGCCAGCAGCGTAGACGGTCTTAGCAATCAGCCCCAGCATTTT. The whole variable domain, remainder taken from reference TRBV9 and TRBJ1-5, is DSGVTQTPKHLITATGQRVTLRCSPRSGDLSVYWYQQSLDQGLQFLIQYYNGEERAKGNILERFSAQQFPDLHSELNLSSLELGDSALYFCASSVDGLSNQPQHFGDGTRLSIL.

CDR3 in amino acids: CASSLDRLSNQPQHF. CDR3 nucleotides: TGTGCCAGCAGTTTGGACAGACTTAGCAATCAGCCCCAGCATTTT. The rearrangement joins TRBV2 to TRBJ1-5, with D possibly being TRBD1 (6 bases). CDR3 length: 15 amino acids. Trimming left V 5 bases short and J 0 bases short, with 11 bases between. In germline, CDR1 is SNHLY, CDR2 FYNNEI.

The rearrangement joins TRBV5-6 to TRBJ1-2, with 7 bases matching TRBD1. The CDR3 spans 14 residues. Per germline, CDR1 SGHDT and CDR2 YYEEEE. V was clipped by 5 bases and J by 5 bases; unmatched bases: 9. The CDR3 spells CASSPRGRFYGYTF. CDR3 sequence (DNA): TGTGCCAGCAGTCCGAGGGGGCGCTTTTATGGCTACACCTTC.

The chain has TRBV6-1 and TRBJ2-7; D is uncertain. Germline V gene sequence: CDR1 MNHNS, CDR2 SASEGT. V dropped 4 bases and J dropped 1 base, with 11 bases sitting between them. The CDR3 loop spans 14 amino acids. The CDR3 sequence: CASSGALGSYEQYF. The CDR3 nucleotides are TGTGCCAGCAGTGGAGCCCTAGGTTCCTACGAGCAGTACTTC.

This clone was detected a few times. The chain has TRBV2 and TRBJ2-7; D is possibly TRBD1 (8 bases). Germline V gene lookup returns CDR1 SNHLY and CDR2 FYNNEI. CDR3 length: 15 amino acids. Between the trimmed V and J ends, which lost 6 bases and 0 bases, there was a span of 15 bases. The CDR3 nucleotides read TGTGCCAGCAGATGGGACAGGACTAGCTCCTACGAGCAGTACTTC. Residues: CASRWDRTSSYEQYF.

The genes are TRBV5-1 and TRBJ2-7; no reliable D call. Germline values: CDR1 SGHRS, CDR2 YFSETQ. This CDR3 contains 13 residues. The V gene lost 2 bases and the J gene lost 2 bases, with 8 bases spanning the gap. CDR3 coding DNA: TGCGCCAGCAGCTTCCAGGATACCTACGAGCAGTACTTC. It translates to CASSFQDTYEQYF.

This chain joins TRBV5-1 and TRBJ2-2, with 7 bases that match TRBD1. CDR3 length: 17 residues. V shed 0 bases and J 3 bases; nucleotides not matched to a gene: 8. Germline values: CDR1 SGHRS, CDR2 YFSETQ. CDR3 region: CASSLEPRQGDTGELFF. CDR3 sequence (DNA): TGCGCCAGCAGCTTGGAACCTAGACAGGGTGACACCGGGGAGCTGTTTTTT.

This clone is medium-sized (0.01 to 0.1%) in the sample. The J gene is TRBJ2-2, the V gene TRBV4-1, with 9 bases matching TRBD2. Germline CDR1 reads MGHRA; CDR2 reads YSYEKL. The CDR3 consists of 18 residues. With V trimmed by 0 bases and J by 3 bases, 8 bases remained unmatched. The CDR3 DNA reads TGCGCCAGCAGCCAAGAAGGGGACAGCGGGAGGTACACCGGGGAGCTGTTTTTT. It is translated as CASSQEGDSGRYTGELFF.

The V call is TRBV9, the J call TRBJ2-2; 7 bases align to TRBD2. Germline V gives CDR1 SGDLS, CDR2 YYNGEE. The CDR3 consists of 15 residues. After removal of 5 bases from V and 4 bases from J, the junction contained 8 bases not matched to a gene. CDR3 DNA: TGTGCCAGCAGTAACGGGGGGTTGAGCACCGGGGAGCTGTTTTTT. Its translation: CASSNGGLSTGELFF.

Remarks on this clone: At one end, the junction sequence differs from germline, possibly due to a read error. The chain is built from TRBV6-5 and TRBJ2-2, with D tentatively TRBD1 (6 bases). The CDR3 has 16 residues. CDR1 and CDR2 from the germline V gene are MNHEY and SVGAGI. The CDR3 nucleotides are TGTGCCAGCAGTTCCCCCTCGACAGGCGTCACCGGGGAGCTGGTTTTT. It specifies CASSSPSTGVTGELVF.

This chain uses TRBV7-8 with TRBJ2-7, with TRBD1 identical over 7 bases. The CDR3 loop spans 15 amino acids. The germline gives CDR1 SGHVS, CDR2 FQNEAQ. V was clipped by 4 bases and J by 3 bases; unmatched bases: 9. CDR3 in DNA: TGTGCCAGCAGCTCTGCCACGACAGGGATCTACGAGCAGTACTTC. Protein: CASSSATTGIYEQYF.